A selection of T cell receptor beta chains follows, all from one sample in a study of blood T cells in healthy people across ages. TCRdb re-called the 5' RACE reads through MiXCR, storing one row per CDR3 protein. The table lists approximately 810,000 distinct CDR3 sequences, about 34% of them singletons. The sample comprised blood. The receptors were sampled from a man aged 18-30 years in good health. Both conserved end residues are trimmed from each CDR3. Each record gives: J gene, V gene, CDR3 protein.

J gene: TRBJ1-1; V gene: TRBV27; CDR3 protein: ASSPLEQGAWDTEAF
J gene: TRBJ2-3; V gene: TRBV7-2; CDR3 protein: ASGGPGFTDTQY
J gene: TRBJ2-7; V gene: TRBV7-2; CDR3 protein: ASSLALGQVIYEQY
J gene: TRBJ2-7; V gene: TRBV7-9; CDR3 protein: AFDDNEQY
J gene: TRBJ2-4; V gene: TRBV12-3/TRBV12-4; CDR3 protein: ASSLGSSKNIQY
J gene: TRBJ1-5; V gene: TRBV20-1; CDR3 protein: SAQVGRPDHPQN
J gene: TRBJ2-3; V gene: TRBV7-9; CDR3 protein: ASSRPGGGIDTQY
J gene: TRBJ2-2; V gene: TRBV29-1; CDR3 protein: SGTGGSLAGELF
J gene: TRBJ1-1; V gene: TRBV7-2; CDR3 protein: ASRQTGGAVAF
J gene: TRBJ2-2; V gene: TRBV2; CDR3 protein: ASILHPGELF
J gene: TRBJ1-1; V gene: TRBV29-1; CDR3 protein: SVEVGGPEAF
J gene: TRBJ2-5; V gene: TRBV30; CDR3 protein: AWSVGQQETQY
J gene: TRBJ1-1; V gene: TRBV5-1; CDR3 protein: ASSLARGMDTEAF
J gene: TRBJ1-1; V gene: TRBV5-6; CDR3 protein: ASSWDRRGTEAF
J gene: TRBJ1-5; V gene: TRBV7-2; CDR3 protein: ASSLSVLSNQPQH
J gene: TRBJ2-5; V gene: TRBV7-2; CDR3 protein: ASRYSRVYNGQY
J gene: TRBJ1-2; V gene: TRBV7-2; CDR3 protein: ASSLDRASAYGYT
J gene: TRBJ2-3; V gene: TRBV28; CDR3 protein: ASSQFSLDYQSTDMQY
J gene: TRBJ2-5; V gene: TRBV7-9; CDR3 protein: ASSLEGRAGEQY
J gene: TRBJ2-3; V gene: TRBV2; CDR3 protein: ASTGESTDTQY
J gene: TRBJ1-1; V gene: TRBV7-2; CDR3 protein: ASSLDAAGGRIEAF
J gene: TRBJ2-1; V gene: TRBV9; CDR3 protein: ASSLTGAWGNEQF
J gene: TRBJ1-2; V gene: TRBV4-3; CDR3 protein: ASGGTGWGDGYT
J gene: TRBJ2-7; V gene: TRBV12-3/TRBV12-4; CDR3 protein: ASSLDRISYNEQY
J gene: TRBJ2-1; V gene: TRBV6-6; CDR3 protein: ASSYSMSRGYNEQF
J gene: TRBJ2-3; V gene: TRBV20-1; CDR3 protein: SARDPLGLAGGPNIDTQY
J gene: TRBJ2-3; V gene: TRBV3-1; CDR3 protein: ASSTPRGLGDTQY
J gene: TRBJ2-1; V gene: TRBV5-8; CDR3 protein: ASSLDGTSGDEQF
J gene: TRBJ1-6; V gene: TRBV6-1; CDR3 protein: ASSGLDARNNSPLH
J gene: TRBJ1-6; V gene: TRBV5-6; CDR3 protein: ASSLEAVGMGSPLH
J gene: TRBJ1-5; V gene: TRBV15; CDR3 protein: ATSADLNQPQH
J gene: TRBJ1-2; V gene: TRBV12-3/TRBV12-4; CDR3 protein: ASSLEAGGSYGYT
J gene: TRBJ1-6; V gene: TRBV27; CDR3 protein: ASSTGWPPLH
J gene: TRBJ1-6; V gene: TRBV18; CDR3 protein: ASPRTFSSPLH
J gene: TRBJ2-3; V gene: TRBV9; CDR3 protein: ASSDSPGTGGFTDTQY
J gene: TRBJ2-1; V gene: TRBV29-1; CDR3 protein: SVEDSYGGHTVYNEQF
J gene: TRBJ2-7; V gene: TRBV9; CDR3 protein: ASSVGANPREQY
J gene: TRBJ1-2; V gene: TRBV20-1; CDR3 protein: SARDPRGQHGYT